Each of the 2 T cell receptor beta chains below was sequenced from the same sample in a study of cytomegalovirus exposure and HLA in healthy donors. This PCR relied on a set of 60 Vbeta primers and 13 Jbeta primers. Generated by immunoSEQ multiplex PCR, the TCRdb table keeps only in-frame clones and is missing some. The table shows about 190,000 clones, with 80% to 90% occurring only once. The sample was PBMCs. Receptors were obtained from a young man in good health and CMV-seronegative.

This clone was detected only a few times. This chain joins TRBV28 and TRBJ1-3, with D possibly TRBD1 on 5 matching bases. The germline gives CDR1 MDHEN, CDR2 SYDVKM. The CDR3 runs 15 residues. Deletions cut 3 bases from V and 0 bases from J, with 9 bases between. CDR3 in amino acids: CASSFGHTSGNTIYF. The CDR3 DNA reads as TGTGCCAGCAGTTTCGGACATACCTCTGGAAACACCATATATTTT.

The V gene is TRBV7-9, the J gene TRBJ2-7, with 9 bases identical to TRBD1. Germline V gene lookup returns CDR1 SEHNR and CDR2 FQNEAQ (reference sequence). The CDR3 contains 13 residues. The trim removed 6 bases at V and 6 bases at J, leaving 6 bases unmatched. CDR3 DNA: TGTGCCAGCAGAGATACAGGGGGCGGCGAGCAGTACTTC. Its protein product is CASRDTGGGEQYF.